This T cell receptor (beta chain) was documented in a study of CD8 T cells in Susac syndrome. About the study: Patients with Susac syndrome who were sequenced included more than 5 with active disease and roughly 8 in remission. When their blood was taken, the Susac syndrome patients had either not yet had any therapy, were taking corticosteroids, or were taking intravenous immunoglobulin alone.

Roughly 0.45 to 1 ug RNA was reverse transcribed with random hexamers. TCRdb used MiXCR to reprocess the immunoSEQ multiplex PCR reads, holding one entry per CDR3 protein. The repertoire holds some 96,000 distinct CDR3 sequences, with about 95% as singletons. The study's findings and limits: In total CD8+ repertoires, sixteen Susac-specific public clones were found, and CD8+ TEMRA repertoires had four or five.

Concerning this clonotype: Its specificity is unknown.

The CDR3 totals 16 residues. The V gene end was trimmed by 5 bases and the J gene end by 3 bases; junction bases not matched to a gene: 10. The receptor was derived from a human donor with Susac syndrome. What was sequenced was CD8+ T cells from PBMCs. The chain combines TRBV12-3 or TRBV12-4 with TRBJ2-4; 7 positions agree with TRBD2. The CDR3 loop is CASSNLGERGKNIQYF. The CDR3 DNA reads TGTGCCAGCAGTAACCTTGGGGAGCGGGGCAAAAACATTCAGTACTTC.